This passage covers 26 T cell receptor beta chains from one sample sequenced in a study of Graves' ophthalmopathy and Graves' hyperthyroidism. The study amplified TCR beta CDR3 regions using RNA transcripts. First-round RT-PCR used HTBI primers; second-round multiplex PCR followed. TCRdb reanalysed the multiplex PCR reads using MiXCR and keeps one entry per CDR3 protein. The sample shows more than 550,000 distinct CDR3 sequences, over 40% of them seen only once. Material for sequencing was peripheral blood. The receptors were sampled from an adult man with Graves' ophthalmopathy.

This clonotype was counted at least ten times. The V call is TRBV19, the J call TRBJ2-2, with unresolved D. V lost 7 bases and J 7 bases, leaving 13 bases between the germline ends. CDR3 size: 13 residues. Germline assignment: CDR1 LNHDA and CDR2 SQIVND (reference sequence). The CDR3 loop reads CASIPSRYGELFF. CDR3 nucleotide sequence: TGTGCCAGTATCCCCTCGAGATACGGGGAGCTGTTTTTT. The variable domain in full, with the rest retrieved from reference TRBV19 and TRBJ2-2, is DGGITQSPKYLFRKEGQNVTLSCEQNLNHDAMYWYRQDPGQGLRLIYYSQIVNDFQKGDIAEGYSVSREKKESFPLTVTSAQKNPTAFYLCASIPSRYGELFFGEGSRLTVL.

The chain joins TRBV4-2 to TRBJ2-7; D is possibly TRBD1 (6 bases). The germline V and J ends were trimmed by 1 base and 7 bases, with 11 bases remaining between them. The CDR3 extends over 13 amino acids. CDR1 and CDR2 (germline): LGHNA, YNFKEQ. The CDR3 reads CASSQGTAREQYF. CDR3 DNA: TGTGCCAGCAGCCAAGGGACAGCCAGGGAGCAGTACTTC.

The rearrangement links TRBV20-1 to TRBJ2-5; no clear D. The CDR3 contains 11 residues. Germline V gene lookup returns CDR1 DFQATT and CDR2 SNEGSKA (reference sequence). Trimming removed 3 bases from V and 7 bases from J, with 9 bases in between. CDR3 nucleotides: TGCAGTGCTAGGCCGATAGCGACCCAGTACTTC. Protein product: CSARPIATQYF.

This clonotype was counted at least ten times. The CDR3 DNA follows: TGTGCCAGCAGCTTAGTCGGCTCTTGGGTGGTTTATAATTCACCCCTCCACTTT. Its protein product is CASSLVGSWVVYNSPLHF. This rearrangement joins TRBV7-9 to TRBJ1-6; D remains ambiguous. V lost 1 base to trimming and J lost 4 bases, with 17 bases between them. The CDR3 length is 18 residues. Germline values: CDR1 SEHNR, CDR2 FQNEAQ (reference sequence).

This clonotype was recorded many times. The chain combines TRBV10-1 with TRBJ1-3; D unresolved. Trimming shortened V by 5 bases and J by 9 bases, and 20 bases separated the two germline ends. This CDR3 is 15 amino acids long. CDR1 is WNHNN and CDR2 is SYGVQD in the germline V gene (reference sequence). In DNA, the CDR3 is TGCGCCAGCAGTTCCGGCGTCGTCTCGGGATGCACCATATATTTT. Encoded protein: CASSSGVVSGCTIYF.

The V and J genes are TRBV9 and TRBJ1-2; the D gene is possibly TRBD1 (6 bases). The V and J ends lost 4 bases and 9 bases respectively, with 16 bases between them. From germline, CDR1 is SGDLS and CDR2 YYNGEE. The CDR3 extends over 13 amino acids. CDR3 nucleotide sequence: TGTGCCAGCAGCCCAGGGGCAAAAGGAAGCTACACCTTC. Translating gives CASSPGAKGSYTF.

This clonotype was seen ten or more times. The gene calls are TRBV2 and TRBJ2-7; the match to TRBD2 covers 7 bases. The germline V gene has CDR1 SNHLY and CDR2 FYNNEI. CDR3 size: 15 residues. Trimming cost V 4 bases and J 12 bases; bases outside gene matches: 18. The CDR3 bases are TGTGCCAGCAGTGTTGGGGCTAGCGGTTACCTGGATAGGTACTTC. It is translated as CASSVGASGYLDRYF.

This clonotype was picked up many times. The chain carries TRBV9 and TRBJ1-2, with TRBD1 matching over 8 bases. The J segment lost 4 bases and the V segment lost 3 bases, leaving 5 bases of the junction unmatched. Germline lookup yields CDR1 SGDLS and CDR2 YYNGEE. The CDR3 spans 14 residues. CDR3 protein: CASSAGGGGYGYTF. The CDR3 coding sequence is TGTGCCAGCAGCGCAGGGGGCGGCGGCTATGGCTACACCTTC.

Many counts were recorded for this clonotype. The J gene is TRBJ2-7, the V gene TRBV13; D may be TRBD2 (6 bases). The germline V gene has CDR1 PRHDT and CDR2 FYEKMQ (reference sequence). V gave up 5 bases and J gave up 0 bases, with 14 bases separating them. This CDR3 is built from 15 residues. The chain's CDR3 is CASSPPWTNSYEQYF. Written as DNA, the CDR3 is TGTGCCAGCAGCCCGCCTTGGACTAACTCCTACGAGCAGTACTTC.

The table lists this clonotype with a count of one. This could be a read error, since a much larger clone is one nucleotide away. The CDR3 does not close with the conserved phenylalanine or tryptophan, likely indicating a read error. The V call is TRBV12-3 or TRBV12-4, the J call TRBJ2-5; 9 nucleotides match TRBD1. The CDR3 consists of 16 residues. The J segment lost 4 bases and the V segment lost 6 bases, leaving 12 bases of the junction unmatched. The CDR3 coding sequence is TGTGCCAGCAGACCGCCGGGACAGGGTCCATTAGAGACCCAGTACGTC. Protein: CASRPPGQGPLETQYV.

Points on this clonotype: A clone one base away is much larger, so this may be a read error. The CDR3: CASSFDTGGGGYSYTF. CDR3 in DNA: TGCGCCAGCAGCTTCGACACAGGGGGCGGAGGCTATAGCTACACCTTC. V usage is TRBV5-1 and J usage is TRBJ1-2; 9 positions match TRBD1. The germline CDR1 and CDR2 sequences are SGHRS and YFSETQ. CDR3 length: 16 residues.

This clonotype was recorded many times. V usage is TRBV7-8 and J usage is TRBJ1-6; D remains ambiguous. V shed 1 base and J shed 7 bases, with 8 bases lying between them. This CDR3 spans 14 amino acids. From germline, CDR1 is SGHVS and CDR2 FQNEAQ. CDR3 sequence reads: CASSLVGINSPLHF. In DNA, the CDR3 is TGTGCCAGCAGCTTAGTAGGGATCAATTCACCCCTCCACTTT.

The chain uses TRBV29-1 and TRBJ2-6; 11 nucleotides match TRBD1. This CDR3 spans 12 amino acids. V was clipped by 6 bases and J by 18 bases; unmatched bases: 10. Germline V gene sequence: CDR1 SQVTM, CDR2 ANQGSEA. Written as DNA, the CDR3 is TGCAGCGTCACGGACAGGGGGCGACAAGAGACTTTC. Amino acids: CSVTDRGRQETF.

This clonotype was counted ten times or more. The chain couples TRBV29-1 to TRBJ1-1, with 8 nucleotides matching TRBD1. V lost 6 bases and J lost 5; bases outside the gene matches: 11. Germline-derived CDR1 and CDR2 are SQVTM and ANQGSEA. The CDR3 has 14 residues. The CDR3 DNA is TGCAGCGTGGACCGACAGGGGACGGGGACTGAAGCTTTCTTT. Encoded protein: CSVDRQGTGTEAFF. Based on the CDR3 plus reference TRBV29-1 and TRBJ1-1, the full variable domain is SAVISQKPSRDICQRGTSLTIQCQVDSQVTMMFWYRQQPGQSLTLIATANQGSEATYESGFVIDKFPISRPNLTFSTLTVSNMSPEDSSIYLCSVDRQGTGTEAFFGQGTRLTVV.

Details on this clonotype: The junction differs from germline at one of its ends, possibly a read error. The CDR3 region has the DNA TGTGCCAGCAGTGAGGCCAGAACATCCCTCTACTTT. Protein product: CASSEARTSLYF. The J gene is TRBJ1-6, the V gene TRBV2; D remains unclear. The germline V gene has CDR1 SNHLY and CDR2 FYNNEI. The length of the CDR3 is 12 residues.

This clonotype has at least ten counts. The chain has TRBV10-2 and TRBJ2-2; no clear D. The CDR3 length is 14 residues. Trimming pared 6 bases from V and 2 bases from J, leaving 10 bases between. CDR1 is WSHSY, CDR2 SAAADI, per germline. CDR3 amino acids: CASREGLNTGELFF. The CDR3 DNA reads as TGCGCCAGCAGAGAAGGATTAAACACCGGGGAGCTGTTTTTT.

Many counts were recorded for this clonotype. The rearrangement joins TRBV7-9 to TRBJ2-5; 7 bases are shared with TRBD1. The germline gives CDR1 SEHNR, CDR2 FQNEAQ (reference sequence). CDR3 size: 15 residues. Losses at the gene ends were 4 bases for V and 2 bases for J; bases not matched to a gene: 7. CDR3 protein: CASSSSVQGQETQYF. The DNA of the CDR3 is TGTGCCAGCAGCTCTTCCGTACAGGGGCAAGAGACCCAGTACTTC.

There are many counts of this clonotype. The chain couples TRBV29-1 to TRBJ1-2, with TRBD1 matching over 8 bases. Looked up from germline, CDR1 is SQVTM and CDR2 is ANQGSEA. The CDR3 contains 12 residues. The trim removed 4 bases at V and 4 bases at J, leaving 2 bases unmatched. CDR3 nucleotide sequence: TGCAGCGTTGGAGACAGGGGCTATGGCTACACCTTC. Translated: CSVGDRGYGYTF. Together with reference TRBV29-1 and TRBJ1-2, the CDR3 gives the full variable domain: SAVISQKPSRDICQRGTSLTIQCQVDSQVTMMFWYRQQPGQSLTLIATANQGSEATYESGFVIDKFPISRPNLTFSTLTVSNMSPEDSSIYLCSVGDRGYGYTFGSGTRLTVV.

In its sample, this clonotype was seen many times. The chain has TRBV7-8 and TRBJ1-1; D might be TRBD1 (6 bases). This CDR3 spans 15 amino acids. Germline CDR1 is SGHVS and CDR2 is FQNEAQ. Between the trimmed V and J ends, which lost 5 bases and 1 base, there was a span of 14 bases. The CDR3 DNA reads as TGTGCCAGCAGCCTAGGGGTGGGGGCGAACACTGAAGCTTTCTTT. This encodes CASSLGVGANTEAFF.

Notes on this clonotype: Sequence at one end of the junction differs from germline and may be a read error. Written as DNA, the CDR3 is TGTGCCGGCAGCTCCAGGACAGGGAAACACGAGCAGTACTTC. It translates to CAGSSRTGKHEQYF. The V gene is TRBV5-4, the J gene TRBJ2-7; 8 nucleotides align to TRBD1. The CDR3 sequence is 14 residues long. Germline lookup yields CDR1 SGHNT and CDR2 YYREEE (reference sequence).

V gene TRBV7-9 combines with J gene TRBJ2-5; 10 bases line up with TRBD2. The CDR3 has 15 residues. CDR1 SEHNR and CDR2 FQNEAQ come from the germline V gene (reference sequence). The V gene end was trimmed by 4 bases and the J gene end by 4 bases; junction bases not matched to a gene: 6. The CDR3 DNA reads as TGTGCCAGCAGCTCAGGGACTAGCGTAGGAGAGACCCAGTACTTC. Its protein product is CASSSGTSVGETQYF.

This clonotype was seen only a few times. V usage is TRBV10-3 and J usage is TRBJ2-1; the D gene is possibly TRBD1 (6 bases). Germline V gene data show CDR1 as ENHRY and CDR2 as SYGVKD. V dropped 2 bases and J dropped 8 bases, with 19 bases sitting between them. This CDR3 spans 16 amino acids. CDR3 coding DNA: TGTGCCATCAGTGAGCCAGGCCGAGAACAGGGTGATGAGCAGTTCTTC. Translated, it gives CAISEPGREQGDEQFF.

The chain has TRBV29-1 and TRBJ1-1; no clear D gene. This CDR3 region has 14 residues. Germline assignment: CDR1 SQVTM and CDR2 ANQGSEA. V was trimmed by 3 bases and J by 2 bases, leaving 13 bases between them. CDR3 in DNA: TGCAGCGTTGAGGTATTAAGTGAAAACACTGAAGCTTTCTTT. It translates to CSVEVLSENTEAFF. The entire variable domain, with the rest obtained from reference TRBV29-1 and TRBJ1-1, is as follows: SAVISQKPSRDICQRGTSLTIQCQVDSQVTMMFWYRQQPGQSLTLIATANQGSEATYESGFVIDKFPISRPNLTFSTLTVSNMSPEDSSIYLCSVEVLSENTEAFFGQGTRLTVV.

This chain's CDR3 is CASSMEATNEKLFF. In DNA, the CDR3 is TGTGCCAGTAGTATGGAGGCAACTAATGAAAAACTGTTTTTT. The chain links TRBV19 to TRBJ1-4; no firm D call. Germline V gene sequence: CDR1 LNHDA, CDR2 SQIVND (reference sequence). There are 14 residues in the CDR3. V dropped 3 bases and J dropped 0 bases, with 5 bases sitting between them.

The chain carries TRBV7-9 and TRBJ1-2, with D possibly matching TRBD1 (6 bases). V was clipped by 2 bases and J by 5 bases, with 18 bases between them. Germline CDR1 SEHNR, CDR2 FQNEAQ (reference sequence). The CDR3 is 16 amino acids. CDR3 sequence reads: CASSLPPGQGIYGYTF. CDR3 bases: TGTGCCAGCAGCTTACCCCCCGGGCAGGGGATATATGGCTACACCTTC.

This clonotype has ten or more counts. The rearrangement joins TRBV19 to TRBJ1-3; D might be TRBD1 (6 bases). V gave up 5 bases and J gave up 0 bases, with 14 bases separating them. This CDR3 spans 16 amino acids. Germline V gene sequence: CDR1 LNHDA, CDR2 SQIVND (reference sequence). Written as DNA, the CDR3 is TGTGCCAGTAGTGCCACAGGGACCGTCTCTGGAAACACCATATATTTT. Translating gives CASSATGTVSGNTIYF. Using reference TRBV19 and TRBJ1-3 for the parts outside the CDR3, the full variable domain is DGGITQSPKYLFRKEGQNVTLSCEQNLNHDAMYWYRQDPGQGLRLIYYSQIVNDFQKGDIAEGYSVSREKKESFPLTVTSAQKNPTAFYLCASSATGTVSGNTIYFGEGSWLTVV.